Reported below is one TCR beta chain. The data were taken from a study of blood T cell repertoires in COVID-19. Study-level information: Material from acute and convalescent COVID-19 was sourced from the United States, Italy and Spain. PBMCs, B-cell-depleted T cells, or T cells provided the cDNA or gDNA that made up the material.

Germline CDR1 SGHDT, CDR2 YYEEEE. There are 16 residues in the CDR3. V lost 3 bases, J lost 7 bases, and 12 bases stayed unmatched. Study processing details: The authors estimated nucleated cell counts from reference gene primer amplification. Clones were read by immunoSEQ multiplex PCR, and TCRdb kept only the in-frame ones, dropping some. The V and J calls and clone size come from that table; D and trimming were worked out from the DNA. The sample has 85,000 to 130,000 clones; about 89% are singletons. The rearrangement uses TRBV5-6 and TRBJ1-2, with TRBD1 matching 10 bases. Sequenced material: peripheral blood. This receptor was obtained from a human donor in a cohort sampled during active COVID-19. This CDR3 reads CASSYRRGTGAGGYTF. CDR3 sequence (DNA): TGTGCCAGCAGCTACCGGCGTGGGACAGGGGCTGGTGGCTACACCTTC.